Shown below are 7 T cell receptor beta chains from a single sample sequenced in a study of PD-1 blockade in classical Hodgkin lymphoma (dated by TCRdb to 2020 to 2021). The sample's time point, from its label and the paper: cycle 2 day 1 (C2D1) of nivolumab. Relapse after autologous stem cell transplantation had occurred in all trial patients, and cohorts A, B and C were distinguished by prior brentuximab vedotin exposure. Receptor libraries were prepared by the immunoSEQ multiplex PCR assay. TCRdb took over this immuneACCESS table, retaining in-frame rearrangements with V and J assigned. Such tables are incomplete; in checked studies, under half of the missing clones stem from an unresolved V gene, and the remainder is unexplained. The sample table shows approximately 59,000 clones, and less than 95% are seen once. Less than 11% of the sample is in the top ten clones. Sample: peripheral blood mononuclear cells (PBMCs), taken before the second cycle of nivolumab. Every receptor here comes from a human donor with classical Hodgkin lymphoma.

The chain couples TRBV7-2 to TRBJ2-3; D is perhaps TRBD2 (7 bases). This CDR3 contains 17 residues. Trimming removed 4 bases at V and 6 bases at J, with 23 bases between. Germline V lookup: CDR1 SGHTA, CDR2 FQGNSA. CDR3 in amino acids: CASSSPLLDSSGDTQYF. The CDR3 DNA follows: TGTGCCAGCAGCTCCCCTCTATTGGACAGTAGCGGGGATACGCAGTATTTT.

This clone was detected only a few times. V is TRBV6-5 and J is TRBJ2-2, with a possible D match to TRBD1 (6 bases). Germline lookup yields CDR1 MNHEY and CDR2 SVGAGI. The CDR3 is made up of 15 amino acids. V dropped 6 bases and J dropped 1 base, with 12 bases sitting between them. DNA for the CDR3: TGTGCCAGCAGACCCGGACAGCTGAACACCGGGGAGCTGTTTTTT. The encoded protein is CASRPGQLNTGELFF.

The genes are TRBV7-3 and TRBJ2-1; 12 bases agree with TRBD2. CDR3 length equals 18 residues. After removal of 5 bases from V and 7 bases from J, the junction contained 15 bases not matched to a gene. Germline loops: CDR1 SGHTA, CDR2 FQGTGA. As DNA, the CDR3 is TGTGCCAGCAGCCAATGGGCGACTAGCGGGGGTGTGGGAAATGAGCAGTTCTTC. It specifies CASSQWATSGGVGNEQFF.

Many counts were recorded for this clone. The chain is built from TRBV27 and TRBJ2-7; D unresolved. CDR1 MNHEY and CDR2 SMNVEV come from the germline V gene (reference sequence). CDR3 length: 13 residues. V lost 2 bases and J 5 bases, leaving 10 bases between the germline ends. The DNA for the CDR3 is TGTGCCAGCAGTTTAGGTTTTAGGGACGAGCAGTACTTC. Translating it yields CASSLGFRDEQYF.

The rearrangement joins TRBV28 to TRBJ1-2; 9 nucleotides line up with TRBD1. This CDR3 has 14 amino acids. Per the germline V gene, CDR1 is MDHEN and CDR2 is SYDVKM. V shed 6 bases, J shed 10 bases, and the junction held 12 bases outside the gene matches. CDR3 nucleotide sequence: TGTGCCAGCAGCCTGGACAGGGGCGCAGGGACCTACACCTTC. This codes for CASSLDRGAGTYTF.

The CDR3 loop is CASSGNRGRNYGYTF. Here the CDR3 DNA reads TGTGCCAGCAGTGGGAACAGGGGGCGGAACTATGGCTACACCTTC. This chain links TRBV25-1 with TRBJ1-2; TRBD1 aligns across 9 bases. The length of the CDR3 is 15 residues. Trimming cost V 4 bases and J 2 bases; bases outside gene matches: 5. Per germline, CDR1 MGHDK and CDR2 SYGVNS.

This chain joins TRBV7-3 and TRBJ1-6; no definite D call. Germline assignment: CDR1 SGHTA and CDR2 FQGTGA. The CDR3 loop spans 14 amino acids. V was pared by 0 bases and J by 6 bases, with 6 bases between. The CDR3 bases are TGTGCCAGCAGCTTAACGGGCGCTAATTCACCCCTCCACTTT. Its protein is CASSLTGANSPLHF.